Below, 8 T cell receptor beta chains from the same sample are listed, as sequenced in a study of control samples from healthy donors and cancer patients. Profiled with immunoSEQ multiplex PCR; TCRdb holds only in-frame clones, not every one. Of about 110,000 clones listed, just under 85% are singletons. The sample was blood. These receptors were taken from a man younger than 35 in good health.

The chain couples TRBV19 to TRBJ2-5; 10 bases match TRBD1. With V trimmed by 4 bases and J by 4 bases, 6 bases remained unmatched. The CDR3 runs 15 residues. Germline assignment: CDR1 LNHDA and CDR2 SQIVND (reference sequence). CDR3 amino acids: CASSNRDRGSETQYF. CDR3 DNA: TGTGCCAGTAGTAACCGGGACAGGGGTTCAGAGACCCAGTACTTC.

This rearrangement joins TRBV18 to TRBJ1-1; no reliable D call. The CDR3 loop spans 11 amino acids. The V and J ends lost 3 bases and 11 bases respectively, with 10 bases between them. Germline V gives CDR1 KGHSH, CDR2 LQKENI. For the CDR3, the DNA is TGTGCCAGCTCACCTGGACTGGGGGCTTTCTTT. It specifies CASSPGLGAFF. The variable domain in full, with the rest retrieved from reference TRBV18 and TRBJ1-1, is NAGVMQNPRHLVRRRGQEARLRCSPMKGHSHVYWYRQLPEEGLKFMVYLQKENIIDESGMPKERFSAEFPKEGPSILRIQQVVRGDSAAYFCASSPGLGAFFGQGTRLTVV.

This clone was seen a single time. This chain joins TRBV7-8 and TRBJ1-6; D may be TRBD1 (6 bases). V was shortened by 4 bases and J by 6 bases, with 13 bases between the two germline ends. The CDR3 length is 15 residues. Germline V CDR1 and CDR2: SGHVS, FQNEAQ. The CDR3 bases are TGTGCCAGCAGCTCCCAGGGACACGTTAATTCACCCCTCCACTTT. Encoded protein: CASSSQGHVNSPLHF.

The chain links TRBV30 to TRBJ1-4, with D possibly TRBD1 on 6 matching bases. V lost 3 bases and J lost 4, with 9 bases in between. Germline assignment: CDR1 GTSNPN and CDR2 SVGIG (reference sequence). CDR3 length: 13 residues. CDR3 in amino acids: CAWSGQINEKLFF. The CDR3 DNA follows: TGTGCCTGGAGCGGACAGATTAATGAAAAACTGTTTTTT.

This clone was detected once. The chain uses TRBV7-6 and TRBJ2-5; 8 bases line up with TRBD2. Per germline, CDR1 SGHVS and CDR2 FNYEAQ. The CDR3 spans 16 residues. Trimming at V came to 0 bases and at J to 4 bases, leaving 7 bases not matched to a gene. The CDR3 loop reads CASSLAVTSVGETQYF. CDR3 bases: TGTGCCAGCAGCTTAGCAGTGACTAGCGTGGGAGAGACCCAGTACTTC. Complete variable domain (other parts from reference TRBV7-6 and TRBJ2-5): GAGVSQSPRYKVTKRGQDVALRCDPISGHVSLYWYRQALGQGPEFLTYFNYEAQQDKSGLPNDRFSAERPEGSISTLTIQRTEQRDSAMYRCASSLAVTSVGETQYFGPGTRLLVL.

This clone has just one count. The rearrangement joins TRBV5-1 to TRBJ2-2; no reliable D call. CDR1 is SGHRS and CDR2 is YFSETQ in the germline V gene. The CDR3 runs to 12 residues. Trimming shortened V by 4 bases and J by 6 bases, and 7 bases separated the two germline ends. DNA of the CDR3: TGCGCCAGCAGCCTGCCTCCCGGGGAGCTGTTTTTT. The encoded protein is CASSLPPGELFF.

This clone showed up just a few times. The chain has TRBV19 and TRBJ2-3, with D possibly matching TRBD2 (6 bases). Trimming took 7 bases from V and 3 from J, leaving 11 bases between them. CDR3 length: 13 amino acids. Germline loops: CDR1 LNHDA, CDR2 SQIVND (reference sequence). This chain's CDR3 is CASNPGTTDTQYF. CDR3 coding DNA: TGTGCCAGTAACCCAGGGACTACAGATACGCAGTATTTT.

The chain couples TRBV5-6 to TRBJ1-4, with D perhaps matching TRBD1 (5 bases). This CDR3 has 16 amino acids. Trimming stripped 4 bases from V and 8 bases from J, with 21 bases between. The germline gives CDR1 SGHDT, CDR2 YYEEEE. The CDR3: CASSSPRETLGEKLFF. The CDR3, as DNA: TGTGCCAGCAGCAGCCCCAGGGAAACGTTAGGCGAAAAACTGTTTTTT.